This T cell receptor beta chain originates from a study of CD8+ T cells in alopecia areata. Study outcomes and limitations: Scalp samples also contribute reads from the resident alphabeta T cells found in normal skin. Elevated clonality characterized lesional scalp relative to normal scalp, particularly in alopecia totalis/universalis. Between patients, shared TCR sequences were less clear than in mice. This was possibly due in part to HLA diversity in the patient population.

The sample's treatment: oral pan-JAK inhibitor, 5-10 mg twice daily. In regard to this clone: Its target is not known.

Once RNA had been extracted, it was reverse transcribed into cDNA to act as the sequencing template. The protocol was immunoSEQ multiplex PCR, while the TCRdb copy is restricted to in-frame clones and leaves out a portion. The sample has roughly 190,000 clones; around 60% are singletons. V shed 0 bases and J shed 8 bases, with 16 bases lying between them. The germline V gene encodes CDR1 GTSNPN and CDR2 SVGIG (reference sequence). The CDR3 is 14 amino acids. The V call is TRBV30, the J call TRBJ1-2, with no clear D. This sequence was found in a human donor with alopecia areata. Sequenced here: CD4+ T cells sorted from blood, sampled at week 4, from a patient treated with tofacitinib. This chain's CDR3 is CAWSVLYEIGGYTF. In DNA form, the CDR3 reads TGTGCCTGGAGTGTACTTTACGAGATCGGGGGCTACACCTTC.